This TCR beta chain came from a study of shared clonotypes between healthy human individuals. A remark on this clone: This same CDR3 is encoded by further DNA sequences in the sample.

Method: immunoSEQ multiplex PCR; TCRdb's copy keeps in-frame clones and lacks some. The sample contains 2 million to 2.5 million clones, just under 95% of which appear only once. Per the germline V gene, CDR1 is MDHEN and CDR2 is SYDVKM. Trimming cost V 1 base and J 2 bases, with 5 bases left between them. CDR3 length: 13 residues. The J gene is TRBJ1-2, the V gene TRBV28; D is ambiguous. This TCR was recovered from a man younger than 30 in good health. Some clones in this sample may be carry-over from other donors' samples. The sample consisted of naive CD4+ T cells from PBMCs. The sample's subset: CD45RA+ positively selected. CDR3: CASSLSRNYGYTF. The CDR3 DNA is TGTGCCAGCAGTTTATCCAGGAACTATGGCTACACCTTC.